This entry features one T cell receptor (beta chain) sequence. Its specificity is not known. A much more abundant neighbour one base away suggests this may be a read error. The data stem from a study of blood T cells in healthy people across ages. Sample-barcoded 5' priming and a J-beta primer mix drove a second PCR of roughly 7 to 11 cycles. A template-switch adaptor that had 12 random nucleotides put a tag on each cDNA molecule. TCRdb re-called the 5' RACE reads with MiXCR, one entry per CDR3 protein. The data contain 950,000 to 1,200,000 distinct CDR3 sequences, more than 30% of them singletons. No fewer than 7 million PBMCs went into each sample. The length of the CDR3 is 14 residues. CDR1 is LGHNA and CDR2 is YNFKEQ in the germline V gene. General study points: Diversity was higher, and naive CD4+ cells more numerous, in long-lived donors than in aged donors.

Sequencing was done on a sample of blood. This receptor was identified in a man in his late teens or twenties in good health. The V and J genes are TRBV4-2 and TRBJ1-2; no clear D. Written as DNA, the CDR3 is TGTGCCAGCAGCCAAGAGGCGTCCTTAAGTGGCCACACCTTC. Translated: CASSQEASLSGHTF.